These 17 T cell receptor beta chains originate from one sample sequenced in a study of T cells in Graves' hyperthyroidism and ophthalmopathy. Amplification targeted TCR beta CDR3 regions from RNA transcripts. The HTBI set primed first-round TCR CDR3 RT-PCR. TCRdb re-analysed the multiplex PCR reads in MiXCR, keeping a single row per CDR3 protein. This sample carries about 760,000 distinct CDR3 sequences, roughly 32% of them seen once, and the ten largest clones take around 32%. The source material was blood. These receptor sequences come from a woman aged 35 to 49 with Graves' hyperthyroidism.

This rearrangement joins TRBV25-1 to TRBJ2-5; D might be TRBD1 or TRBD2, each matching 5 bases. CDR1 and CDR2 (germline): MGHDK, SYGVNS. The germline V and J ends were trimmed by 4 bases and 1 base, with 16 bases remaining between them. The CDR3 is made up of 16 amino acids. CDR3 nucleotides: TGTGCCAGCAGTGCTGGGGACCCCTGGCGCCAAGAGACCCAGTACTTC. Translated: CASSAGDPWRQETQYF.

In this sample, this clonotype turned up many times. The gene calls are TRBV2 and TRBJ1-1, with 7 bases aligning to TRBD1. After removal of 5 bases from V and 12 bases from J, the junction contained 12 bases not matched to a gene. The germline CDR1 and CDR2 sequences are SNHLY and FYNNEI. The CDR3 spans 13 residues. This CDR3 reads CASSPTGASLTFF. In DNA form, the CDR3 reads TGTGCCAGCAGTCCTACAGGGGCGAGTCTAACTTTCTTT.

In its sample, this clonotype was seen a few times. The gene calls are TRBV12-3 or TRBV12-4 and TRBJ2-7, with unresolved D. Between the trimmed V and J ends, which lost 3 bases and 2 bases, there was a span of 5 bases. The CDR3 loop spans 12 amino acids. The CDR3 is CASSFPTYEQYF. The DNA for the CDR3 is TGTGCCAGCAGTTTCCCCACCTACGAGCAGTACTTC.

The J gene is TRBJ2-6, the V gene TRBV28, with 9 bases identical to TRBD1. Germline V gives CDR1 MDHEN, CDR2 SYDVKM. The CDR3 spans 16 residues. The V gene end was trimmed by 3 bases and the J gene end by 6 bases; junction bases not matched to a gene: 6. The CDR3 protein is CASSFYRDRAANVLTF. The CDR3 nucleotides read TGTGCCAGCAGTTTTTACCGGGACAGGGCGGCCAACGTCCTGACTTTC.

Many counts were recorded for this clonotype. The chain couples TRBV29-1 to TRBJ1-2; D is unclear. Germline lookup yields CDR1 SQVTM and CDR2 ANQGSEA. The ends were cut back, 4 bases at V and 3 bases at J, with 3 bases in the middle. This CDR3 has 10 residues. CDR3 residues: CSVADYGYTF. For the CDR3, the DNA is TGCAGCGTTGCCGACTATGGCTACACCTTC. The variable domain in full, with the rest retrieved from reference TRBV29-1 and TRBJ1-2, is SAVISQKPSRDICQRGTSLTIQCQVDSQVTMMFWYRQQPGQSLTLIATANQGSEATYESGFVIDKFPISRPNLTFSTLTVSNMSPEDSSIYLCSVADYGYTFGSGTRLTVV.

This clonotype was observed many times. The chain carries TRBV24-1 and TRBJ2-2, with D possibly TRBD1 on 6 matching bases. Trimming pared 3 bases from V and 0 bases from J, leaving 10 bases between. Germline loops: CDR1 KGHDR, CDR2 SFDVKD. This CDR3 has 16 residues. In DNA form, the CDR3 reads TGTGCCACCAGTGATCACAGGGCTTCGAACACCGGGGAGCTGTTTTTT. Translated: CATSDHRASNTGELFF.

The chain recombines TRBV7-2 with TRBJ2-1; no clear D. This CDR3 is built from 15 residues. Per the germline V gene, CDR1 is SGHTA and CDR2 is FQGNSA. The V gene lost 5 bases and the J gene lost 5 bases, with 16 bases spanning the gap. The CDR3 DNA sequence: TGTGCCAGCAGCGCCGTGCCTAACCACAACAATGAGCAGTTCTTC. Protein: CASSAVPNHNNEQFF.

The CDR3 protein is CASSLPGGAKDTQYF. CDR3 DNA: TGTGCCAGCAGCTTACCCGGGGGGGCTAAAGATACGCAGTATTTT. This rearrangement joins TRBV7-8 to TRBJ2-3; the match to TRBD2 covers 8 bases. V lost 2 bases and J lost 5; bases outside the gene matches: 6. The CDR3 consists of 15 residues. From germline, CDR1 is SGHVS and CDR2 FQNEAQ.

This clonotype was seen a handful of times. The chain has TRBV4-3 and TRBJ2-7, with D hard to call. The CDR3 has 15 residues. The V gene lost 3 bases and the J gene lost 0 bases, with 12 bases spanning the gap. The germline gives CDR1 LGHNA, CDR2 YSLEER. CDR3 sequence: CASSQEAWGSYEQYF. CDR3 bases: TGCGCCAGCAGCCAGGAAGCTTGGGGCTCCTACGAGCAGTACTTC.

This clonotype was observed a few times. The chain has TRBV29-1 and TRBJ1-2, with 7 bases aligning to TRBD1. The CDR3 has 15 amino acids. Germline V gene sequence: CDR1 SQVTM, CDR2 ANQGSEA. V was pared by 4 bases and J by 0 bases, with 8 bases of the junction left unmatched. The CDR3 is CSVGDSDLTNYGYTF. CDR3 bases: TGCAGCGTTGGGGACAGCGACCTAACTAACTATGGCTACACCTTC.

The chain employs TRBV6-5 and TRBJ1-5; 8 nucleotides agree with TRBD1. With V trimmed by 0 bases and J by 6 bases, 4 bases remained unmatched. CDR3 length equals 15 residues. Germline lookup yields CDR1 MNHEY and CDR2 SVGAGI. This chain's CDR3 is CASSYSRTGRQPQHF. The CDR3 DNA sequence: TGTGCCAGCAGTTACTCACGGACAGGGCGTCAGCCCCAGCATTTT.

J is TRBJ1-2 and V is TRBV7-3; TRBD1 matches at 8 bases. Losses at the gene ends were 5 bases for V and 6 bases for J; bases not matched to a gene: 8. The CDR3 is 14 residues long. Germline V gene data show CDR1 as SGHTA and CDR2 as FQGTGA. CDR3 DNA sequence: TGTGCCAGCAGCACTAGACAGGGGCCTCATGGCTACACCTTC. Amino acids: CASSTRQGPHGYTF. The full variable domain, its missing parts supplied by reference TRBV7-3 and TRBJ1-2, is GAGVSQTPSNKVTEKGKYVELRCDPISGHTALYWYRQSLGQGPEFLIYFQGTGAADDSGLPNDRFFAVRPEGSVSTLKIQRTERGDSAVYLCASSTRQGPHGYTFGSGTRLTVV.

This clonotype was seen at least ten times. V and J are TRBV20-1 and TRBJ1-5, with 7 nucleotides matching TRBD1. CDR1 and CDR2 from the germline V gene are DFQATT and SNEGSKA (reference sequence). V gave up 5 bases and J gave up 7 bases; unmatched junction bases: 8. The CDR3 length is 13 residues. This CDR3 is CSAHTGVEQPQHF. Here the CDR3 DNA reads TGCAGTGCTCATACAGGGGTAGAGCAGCCCCAGCATTTT.

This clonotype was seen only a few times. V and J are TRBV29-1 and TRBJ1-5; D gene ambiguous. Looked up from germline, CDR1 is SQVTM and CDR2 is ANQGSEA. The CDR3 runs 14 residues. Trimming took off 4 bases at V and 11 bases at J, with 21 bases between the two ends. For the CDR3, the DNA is TGCAGCGTTGCCGTGGGAGGGCCTGGAGAGACCCAGCATTTT. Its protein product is CSVAVGGPGETQHF.

As DNA, the CDR3 is TGTGCCAGCAGTCCCGGGACTAGGGACACTGAAGCTTTCTTT. It codes for CASSPGTRDTEAFF. The chain carries TRBV6-5 and TRBJ1-1, with TRBD1 as a possible D gene (5 bases). This CDR3 has 14 amino acids. The germline CDR1 and CDR2 sequences are MNHEY and SVGAGI. V lost 5 bases, J lost 3 bases, and 13 bases lay in between.

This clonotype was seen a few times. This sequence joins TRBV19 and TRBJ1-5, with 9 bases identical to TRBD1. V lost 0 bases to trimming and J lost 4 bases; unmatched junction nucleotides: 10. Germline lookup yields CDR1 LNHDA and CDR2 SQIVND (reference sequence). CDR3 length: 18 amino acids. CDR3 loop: CASSIDRGWDRENQPQHF. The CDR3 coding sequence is TGTGCCAGTAGTATAGATCGAGGTTGGGACAGGGAAAATCAGCCCCAGCATTTT.

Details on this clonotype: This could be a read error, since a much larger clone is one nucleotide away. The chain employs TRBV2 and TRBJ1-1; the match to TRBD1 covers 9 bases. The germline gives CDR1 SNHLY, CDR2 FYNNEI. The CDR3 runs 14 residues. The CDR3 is CASSEDRGPTEASF. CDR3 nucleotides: TGTGCCAGCAGTGAAGACAGGGGGCCCACTGAAGCTTCCTTT.